This T cell receptor (beta chain) appears in the sequencing data of a study of blood T cell repertoires in COVID-19. Per the original methods: How many nucleated cells were present was estimated from reference gene primer amplification. Sequencing was performed with immunoSEQ multiplex PCR; in TCRdb, only in-frame clones are kept and a portion is missing. The V and J calls and the clone size are those of that table, but D and trimming were determined from the DNA. The sample has 180,000 or so clones, over 70% seen once. This clone was seen only a few times. CDR1 and CDR2 (germline): WSHSY, SAAADI. This CDR3 has 15 amino acids. Trimming removed 7 bases from V and 4 bases from J, with 19 bases in between. Clinical history reported by participants formed the basis on which cohorts were assigned. Two negative PCRs, clearance, or symptom resolution were required of recovered Cohort 3 donors.

The sequencing input was PBMCs or T cells enriched from blood (not recorded which). The V gene is TRBV10-2, the J gene TRBJ1-1; no clear D. This clonotype originated in a woman aged 55-75 years who had recovered from COVID-19. CDR3 DNA: TGCGCCAGCACCCTGGACCTTTCAACTAGCACTGAAGCTTTCTTT. It encodes CASTLDLSTSTEAFF.